This is a list of T cell receptor beta chains from one sample in a study of beta chain features in type 1 diabetes. Here immunoSEQ multiplex PCR was the method, and the copy in TCRdb shows in-frame clones only, minus some. The sample includes fewer than 900,000 clones, about 17% of them seen just once. The sample comprised naive CD4+ T cells from blood. The receptors originated from a woman under 30 in good health. CDR3s include the opening cysteine and the closing phenylalanine or tryptophan. The D gene is left open where the match is weak. The size field is filled for only some rows; it gives once, few, many or a size class.

v_gene	abundance	d_gene	j_gene	CDR3nt	CDR3aa
TRBV7-2	NA	NA	TRBJ1-3	TGTGCCAGCAGCCTAGAGCGCAGGTTCCTACCTGGAAACACCATATATTTT	CASSLERRFLPGNTIYF
TRBV7-9	few	NA	TRBJ2-1	TGTGCCAGCAGCTTAGCAAATGAGCAGTTCTTC	CASSLANEQFF
TRBV6-6	NA	NA	TRBJ1-1	TGTGCCAGCAGTTACAGGGGTGGAACTGAAGCTTTCTTT	CASSYRGGTEAFF
TRBV6-1	NA	NA	TRBJ2-5	TGTGCCAGCGGGCCGGGATACCAAGAGACCCAGTACTTC	CASGPGYQETQYF
TRBV5-4	NA	NA	TRBJ2-1	TGTGCCAGCAGCTTGGCCGATCGGGGTTTTAATGAGCAGTTCTTC	CASSLADRGFNEQFF
TRBV7-8	NA	NA	TRBJ2-7	TGTGCCAGCAGTCAACCGCCAGTCGGACTTTACGAGCAGTACTTC	CASSQPPVGLYEQYF
TRBV29-1	few	TRBD1	TRBJ1-2	TGCAGCGTTGGTCAGACTCGGGGACAGGGGAGTGGCTACACCTTC	CSVGQTRGQGSGYTF
TRBV21-1	NA	NA	TRBJ2-7	TGTGCCAGCACTCCGACAGCGACTTCCTACGAGCAGTACTTC	CASTPTATSYEQYF
TRBV5-1	few	NA	TRBJ1-4	TGCGCCAGCTCTCCTTCACTACAGACAGGCAATGAAAAACTGTTTTTT	CASSPSLQTGNEKLFF
TRBV19	NA	NA	TRBJ2-5	TGTGCCAGTAGTATGGGGCAGGGGACAGAGACCCAGTACTTC	CASSMGQGTETQYF
TRBV2	NA	NA	TRBJ2-7	TGTGCCAGCGCGCGCGGGACATCCTACGAGCAGTACTTC	CASARGTSYEQYF
TRBV2	NA	NA	TRBJ2-7	TGTGCCAGCAGTGAGACCGGCCCCTACGAGCAGTACTTC	CASSETGPYEQYF
TRBV18	few	TRBD2	TRBJ2-7	TGTGCCAGCTCACGTGGACTAGCCTACGAGCAGTACTTC	CASSRGLAYEQYF
TRBV15	few	TRBD2	TRBJ2-7	TGTGCCACCAGCAGAGATCGGGGAGGGCATGAAGGCTACGAGCAGTACTTC	CATSRDRGGHEGYEQYF
TRBV11-2	NA	NA	TRBJ1-4	TGTGCCAGCAGGGGAGGTAGTGAAAAACTGTTTTTT	CASRGGSEKLFF
TRBV7-2	NA	NA	TRBJ1-2	TGTGCCAGCAGTTCTGACAGGATCTATGGCTACACCTTC	CASSSDRIYGYTF
TRBV29-1	NA	NA	TRBJ2-1	TGCAGCGTTGAGGGCGGGCGGTTCCCGGACGATGAGCAGTTCTTC	CSVEGGRFPDDEQFF
TRBV27	NA	NA	TRBJ2-5	TGTGCCAGCAGCAAGGGTTTCGGTCAAGAGACCCAGTACTTC	CASSKGFGQETQYF
TRBV7-3	once	TRBD1	TRBJ2-7	TGTGCCAGCAGCTTATTGCCAGGGGGCACCTACGAGCAGTACTTC	CASSLLPGGTYEQYF
TRBV6-5	NA	NA	TRBJ2-1	TGTGCCAGCAGTTACGCTGACCCTCAGTACAATGAGCAGTTCTTC	CASSYADPQYNEQFF
TRBV29-1	few	NA	TRBJ2-7	TGCAGCGTTGAGCGGGGATTCGGCCCATCGGAGCAGTACTTC	CSVERGFGPSEQYF
TRBV7-9	NA	NA	TRBJ2-2	TGTGCCAGCAGCTTATCGGGGACCGGGGAGCTGTTTTTT	CASSLSGTGELFF
TRBV15	few	NA	TRBJ2-1	TGTGCCACCAGCCGAGATGGTGAGCAGTTCTTC	CATSRDGEQFF
TRBV5-1	NA	TRBD1	TRBJ2-3	TGCGCCAGCAGCTCCCCAGGGGGAGCCTCTCGGTGG	CASSSPGGASRW
TRBV5-1	few	TRBD2	TRBJ2-5	TGCGCCAGCGCAACGGGACTAGCGGGAGCGCCCGCCCAGTACTTC	CASATGLAGAPAQYF
TRBV14	few	NA	TRBJ1-1	TGTGCCAGCAGCCAAGGGCCCAACACTGAAGCTTTCTTT	CASSQGPNTEAFF
TRBV28	NA	NA	TRBJ2-5	TGTGCCAGCAGCCAAGAGACCCAGTACTTC	CASSQETQYF
TRBV28	NA	TRBD1	TRBJ1-1	TGTGCCAGCGGACCGGGTTCGACAGGGGTAACTGAAGCTTTCTTT	CASGPGSTGVTEAFF
TRBV18	NA	TRBD2	TRBJ2-3	TGTGCCAGCTCACCGGGACTAGCGGGAGTAACAGATACGCAGTATTTT	CASSPGLAGVTDTQYF
TRBV15	few	TRBD1	TRBJ1-4	TGTGCCACCAGCAGGGAGGGGACAGGGATGCGAAAACTGTTTTTT	CATSREGTGMRKLFF
TRBV4-1	few	NA	TRBJ1-5	TGCGCCAGCAGCCAAGAAGGGGGTTTGGTGAGGAGCAATCAGCCCCAGCATTTT	CASSQEGGLVRSNQPQHF
TRBV7-2	NA	TRBD1	TRBJ1-4	TGTGCCAGCAGCCCAGGGACAGGGCCGAGGGAAAAACTGTTTTTT	CASSPGTGPREKLFF
TRBV28	NA	NA	TRBJ1-5	TGTGCCAGCAGTCATCCATACCGGGCCGTCCAAGGTCAGCCCCAGCATTTT	CASSHPYRAVQGQPQHF
TRBV6-5	NA	NA	TRBJ1-2	TGTGCCAGCAGGTACAGGCCAATGGATAACTATGGCTACACCTTC	CASRYRPMDNYGYTF
TRBV5-5	few	NA	TRBJ2-1	TGTGCCAGCAGCCGCCACGGTCGGAGGGCCGCGGGCAATGAGCAGTTCTTC	CASSRHGRRAAGNEQFF
TRBV11-2	NA	TRBD2	TRBJ2-5	TGTGCCAGCAGCTTAGATCGGGGGGGACAGTACTTC	CASSLDRGGQYF
TRBV6-6	NA	NA	TRBJ2-7	TGTGCCAGCCGACCCAGAGTGGACTCCTACGAGCAGTACTTC	CASRPRVDSYEQYF
TRBV7-8	NA	TRBD1	TRBJ2-4	TGTGCCAGCAGCACCACCGCCGGGACAGGGGTGAACATTCAGTACTTC	CASSTTAGTGVNIQYF
TRBV18	few	TRBD1	TRBJ2-7	TGTGCCAGCTCCGCCGGGACAGGGGGCTCCGAGCAGTACTTC	CASSAGTGGSEQYF
TRBV7-2	few	TRBD1	TRBJ2-5	TGTGCCAGCAGGCCCGGGGACAGGCGCCAAGAGACCCAGTACTTC	CASRPGDRRQETQYF
TRBV5-4	NA	NA	TRBJ2-2	TGTGCCAGCAGCTGGTTGGACGGGACCCTCACGGGCGGGGAGCTGTTTTTT	CASSWLDGTLTGGELFF
TRBV5-6	NA	NA	TRBJ1-3	TGTGCCAGCAGTTTCCGAGGGGGCTCTGGAAACACCATATATTTT	CASSFRGGSGNTIYF
TRBV5-4	NA	NA	TRBJ2-5	TGTGCCAGCAGCTTGGAGGCCACCGAGGCCCAGTACTTC	CASSLEATEAQYF